This TCR beta chain was sequenced during a study of cytomegalovirus exposure and HLA in healthy donors (TCRdb year 2017). Context from the whole study: An earlier analysis of several hundred of the donors reported 276 Gb of sequence data and 95 million to 130 million unique TCR beta sequences obtained from some 200 million T cells. An early release that covered 640 HLA-typed donors contained approximately 300 gigabases of sequencing data and roughly 84 million unique TCR sequences. Of the roughly 400 genotyped donors, over 70% fell in the genetic ancestry cluster associated with self-reported Caucasian donors. The study was designed to test whether signatures of past pathogen exposure could be identified by cataloging public T cell receptors. Using immunosequencing, the study profiled T cell repertoires from about 650 subjects and related those repertoires to cytomegalovirus serostatus. Along with the approximately 650-subject first cohort, a separate validation cohort of over a hundred different subjects was used. High-throughput TCR immunosequencing, statistical association of individual TCRs with disease status, and machine learning were combined to predict cytomegalovirus infection status. In a later analysis, previously published TCR beta repertoires from several hundred donors were re-analyzed and high-resolution HLA genotyping was added so that TCR occurrence patterns could be studied. Rather than using new phenotypic data, the later analysis identified candidate immune exposures from TCR beta sequences and from how often those sequences occurred across donors. In an earlier analysis of a few hundred of the donors, high-throughput TCR beta sequencing was used to judge whether each TCR beta V gene segment behaved as functional or pseudogenic. Alongside the repertoire data, information on donor age, sex, ethnicity and CMV serostatus was compiled. In a later genetic analysis, genome-wide SNP genotypes for about three fifths of the roughly 670 donors were used, and that subset was treated as a discovery cohort. Every discovery cohort repertoire had been produced on one sequencing platform. HLA typing included class I and class II loci at four-digit resolution. The number of typed donors differed by locus: about 620-630 for A, B, C, DRB1 and DQB1; approximately 540 for DQA1; 606 for DPA1; and some 450 for DPB1. A few DR-DQ haplotypes were treated as single units for association and clustering because of strong linkage in the cohort. Among around 400 genotyped donors of the cohort, an average of around 220,000 unique TCR beta nucleotide sequences was sequenced per donor, of which 15% to 20% were non-productive.

Results and caveats for the whole study, not just this receptor: In vitro tests confirmed that a few of the cytomegalovirus-associated TCR beta chains recognize cytomegalovirus antigens. A later genetic analysis associated a missense DCLRE1C variant with V-gene and J-gene trimming of TCR beta chains, and an independent cohort replicated the association. The only immune exposure information available for the cohort was CMV serostatus. According to the authors, the approach could potentially be generalized to other disease states and immunological phenotypes. In this cohort, only TCR beta chains were sequenced, and detectable features were limited by the absence of alpha or paired-chain data. In a later analysis, TCR association rates were found to vary across HLA loci, with the most associated TCRs seen for DRB1 alleles and the fewest for HLA-C alleles. Compared with equally common non-associated chains, HLA-associated TCR beta chains in a later analysis were more clonally expanded and had lower generation probabilities. The presence/absence analyses assumed that sequencing depth was roughly uniform across donors, and that assumption may not be true. Cytomegalovirus status was reported to be diagnosed by the classifier with high specificity and sensitivity in both the original and validation cohorts. An earlier analysis of approximately 500 of the donors showed that most TCR beta V segments appeared in productive rearrangements either about 87% or about 30% of the time, which broadly matched IMGT annotations. A further reported finding was that TCR beta sequences accurately predicted the HLA-A and HLA-B alleles for most subjects in the first cohort. When HLA alleles, especially DR and DQ, strongly co-occurred, TCR associations were difficult to assign to individual alleles. Several of the top co-occurrence clusters appeared to be linked to parvovirus B19, influenza, CMV and Epstein-Barr virus, according to a later analysis. Because HLA typing was unavailable for some donors at each locus, only the typed subset was used in association tests. A cluster of highly shared sequence variants was judged likely to be a technical artifact of the sequencing pipeline. Correlated functional status among segregating V segments might be attributable to linkage disequilibrium, but an unknown experimental factor could not be ruled out. Because counts were too low, roughly 17 rarely observed V segments, including chromosome 9 orphons, were left out of the earlier analysis of 587 of the donors. Across donors, most TCR sequences were observed very rarely, whereas some public TCRs were present in many individuals. The study gave a list of over 150 TCR beta chains associated with cytomegalovirus. In a later genetic analysis, fewer N-insertions in productive TCRs were reported among donors in an Asian-associated ancestry cluster than the roughly 700-donor mean. In a later analysis, most CMV-associated TCR beta chains were found to appear HLA-restricted, with HLA associations seemingly driven largely by CMV exposure. A later analysis associated 15,000 to 20,000 TCR beta sequences with specific HLA alleles at a false discovery rate of 0.05.

A note on this clone: Its recognized antigen is unknown. No much larger clone is present one base from it, and per-base qualities are unavailable.

In total, just over 650 healthy bone marrow donors made up the cohort. At the time of sampling, every cohort member was nominally healthy, though immune exposures that went unrecorded were likely present. The donor was CMV seropositive and belonged to the group of 250 to 300 seropositive cohort members. Every donor gave a peripheral blood sample, and the peripheral blood mononuclear cells from that sample were used for TCR beta sequencing. The Qiagen DNeasy Blood Extraction Kit was used to extract genomic DNA from the blood cell samples. The method was the immunoSEQ multiplex PCR assay. The multiplex PCR relied on a mix of 60 forward primers for TCR Vbeta segments and 13 reverse primers for TCR Jbeta segments. Amplification of the CDR3 region of rearranged TCR beta genes was performed with a multiplex PCR assay on genomic DNA. On the Illumina HiSeq System, the amplified TCR beta libraries were sequenced as 87-base-pair reads. In the authors' own workflow: A later analysis counted approximately 76 million unique TCR beta chains across the 550 to 800 repertoires, and some 11 million of these chains were shared by at least two donors. To remove PCR and sequencing errors, raw reads were error-corrected and collapsed into unique sequences using a nearest-neighbor algorithm that merged closely related sequences. CDR3 sequences were aligned to IMGT reference sequences to assign V, D and J gene segments. For a sequence to be retained, a match of at least six nucleotides was required to both a V gene segment and a J gene segment. Rearrangements were classified as productive when the CDR3 lacked stop codons and remained in frame with V and J, and all other rearrangements were classified as non-productive. Following IMGT convention, CDR3 was defined as the stretch from the second conserved V-encoded cysteine up to the conserved J-encoded phenylalanine. In an earlier analysis of around 570 of the donors, sequences lacking an unambiguous match to a single V gene segment were excluded. In an earlier analysis of 450 to 700 of the donors, V segments were called functional above 56.7% productive rearrangements and were called segregating when the between-donor standard deviation exceeded 5%. A statistical classification framework was developed to diagnose cytomegalovirus status using the catalog of TCR beta chain sequences. In a later analysis, V and J genes were assigned by comparing TCR nucleotide sequences against IMGT/GENE-DB human TR gene sequences. Using the TCRdist pipeline, a later analysis assigned CDR3 sequences along with most-parsimonious VDJ recombination scenarios. In a later analysis, every TCR beta chain was defined by the combination of its CDR3 amino acid sequence and its V-gene family, and reads without a unique V-gene family were dropped. To address suspected cross-contamination and a sequencing artifact, a later analysis removed over 500 highly shared, low-generation-probability nucleotide sequences. A later analysis calculated a clonal expansion index for each public chain from normalized within-repertoire ranks of inferred template counts. Generation probabilities in a later analysis came from a VDJ recombination model fitted to out-of-frame rearrangements, and those results were checked against IGoR. In a later analysis, hypergeometric tests were used to score TCR-TCR, TCR-HLA and TCR-CMV co-occurrence, with a repertoire-size bias correction applied to TCR pairs. To estimate false discovery rates, a later analysis permuted the HLA or CMV assignments 20 times. In a later analysis, co-occurring TCRs were grouped using DBSCAN, with TCRdist sequence similarity added in when clustering inside HLA-allele-positive subsets. Repertoires with fewer than 30,000 or more than 120,000 public chains, plus five repertoires with anomalous nucleotide sharing, were excluded from co-occurrence clustering. Imported from immuneACCESS, the table was reduced by TCRdb to in-frame sequences with V and J called. These copies leave out some clones; in studies compared against another copy, an unresolved V gene accounts for under half, and the cause of the remainder is not known. Clonal size and the V and J genes are those of that table, whereas D and trimming came from the DNA. The sample table holds around 190,000 clones, of which over 65% were seen once. The biggest ten clones account for roughly 3.2% of the sample.

The sequence came from a man aged 35 to 55 in good health and CMV-seropositive. The sequenced sample was PBMCs.

The CDR3 region: CASSIRGKSEKLFF. In nucleotides, the sequence is TGTGCCAGTAGTATAAGGGGGAAGAGTGAAAAACTGTTTTTT. The rearranged chain carries TRBV19 and TRBJ1-4; the D gene is perhaps TRBD1, on 6 matching bases. There are 14 amino acids in the CDR3, from cysteine to phenylalanine inclusive. Only the CDR3 DNA is retained, 42 bases long and in frame from the first base. According to the germline V gene (reference sequence), CDR1 reads LNHDA and CDR2 reads SQIVND. V is reduced by 2 bases and J by 7 bases, leaving a spacing of 11 bases between them.